A selection of T cell receptor beta chains follows, all from one sample in a study of blood T cells in healthy people across ages. Each CDR3 protein gets one entry after TCRdb re-called the 5' RACE reads with MiXCR. The table lists hundreds of thousands of distinct CDR3 sequences, 44% of them singletons. Specimen: blood. The source of these receptors is a man aged 55 to 70 in good health. CDR3s include the opening cysteine and the closing phenylalanine or tryptophan. The D gene is left open where the match is weak. Size values are once, few and many counts, or a class for expanded clones, and some rows have none.

D,V,length,size,J,DNA,CDR3
-,TRBV5-4,14,-,TRBJ1-2,TGTGCCAGCAGCTCGGTTCAGGGTGAGAATGGCTACACCTTC,CASSSVQGENGYTF
-,TRBV11-3,13,-,TRBJ2-1,TGTGCCAGCAGTAACCAGGGAAGAAATGAGCAGTTCTTC,CASSNQGRNEQFF
-,TRBV20-1,13,-,TRBJ1-2,TGCAGTGCTAGAGATTGGGATAACTATGGCTACACCTTC,CSARDWDNYGYTF
-,TRBV28,16,-,TRBJ2-2,TGTGCCAGCAGTTTATGGGGGTCCCGCAACACCGGGGAGCTGTTTTTT,CASSLWGSRNTGELFF
TRBD1,TRBV20-1,13,-,TRBJ1-2,TGCCATCATACAGGGGCCGCTGAGTATGGCTACACCTTC,CHHTGAAEYGYTF
TRBD2,TRBV9,15,once,TRBJ2-3,TGTGCCAGCAGGCCTAGCGGGTCTAGCACAGATACGCAGTATTTT,CASRPSGSSTDTQYF
-,TRBV14,14,few,TRBJ2-7,TGTGCCAGCAGACGGACGCTGAACTCCTACGAGCAGTACTTC,CASRRTLNSYEQYF
-,TRBV5-1,16,-,TRBJ2-3,TGCGCCAGCAGCTTGGTGGGGGAACGGGGCACAGATACGCAGTATTTT,CASSLVGERGTDTQYF
-,TRBV5-6,13,-,TRBJ2-5,TGTGCCAGCAGCCGGGGGTCCTTAGAGACCCAGTACTTC,CASSRGSLETQYF
-,TRBV9,15,-,TRBJ2-1,TGTGCCAGCAGCGTGGAGCAGGGTGTCTACAATGAGCAGTTCTTC,CASSVEQGVYNEQFF
-,TRBV21-1,16,-,TRBJ2-2,TGTGCCAGCAGCGCGCGGGACGGGGCGAACACCGGGGAGCTGTTTTTT,CASSARDGANTGELFF
TRBD2,TRBV10-3,12,few,TRBJ2-5,TGTGCCACCTCTAGCGGACTAGGGACCCAGTACTTC,CATSSGLGTQYF
-,TRBV12-3/TRBV12-4,16,-,TRBJ2-3,TGTGCCAGCAGTTTTAGGGAGAAGGCATACACAGATACGCAGTATTTT,CASSFREKAYTDTQYF
-,TRBV7-3,13,many,TRBJ2-1,TGTGCCAGCAGTCCCGGACGGTACAATGAGCAGTTCTTC,CASSPGRYNEQFF
TRBD1,TRBV3-1,15,few,TRBJ1-5,TGTGCCAGCAGCGTAGGACAGGGGGCCCATCAGCCCCAGCATTTT,CASSVGQGAHQPQHF
TRBD2,TRBV28,18,-,TRBJ2-1,TGTGCCAGCAGTCCCTCATACCGCAGCGGGGGGGGCCTGAATGAGCAGTTCTTC,CASSPSYRSGGGLNEQFF